This is a list of T cell receptor beta chains from one sample in a study of T cell responses to AZD1222 COVID-19 vaccine. Method: immunoSEQ multiplex PCR; TCRdb's copy keeps in-frame clones and lacks some. The top ten hold roughly 5% of the sample, which has over 140,000 clones, approximately 92% seen once. Sequences were derived from peripheral blood, sampled on day 0 of AZD1222 vaccination. Source of these receptors: an adult in good health. CDR3s include the opening cysteine and the closing phenylalanine or tryptophan. The order of the fields is J gene, clone size, D gene, V gene, CDR3 protein, CDR3 DNA. A D gene is named only where the DNA matches it firmly. Where a row states a size, it is once, few, many or the class of an expanded clone; other rows omit it.

J: TRBJ2-6
size: NA
D: NA
V: TRBV19
CDR3: CASSTRSRANSGANVLTF
DNA: TGTGCCAGTAGTACTCGGAGCCGGGCTAACTCTGGGGCCAACGTCCTGACTTTC

J: TRBJ1-2
size: NA
D: NA
V: TRBV11-2
CDR3: CASSYNYGYTF
DNA: TGTGCCAGCAGCTACAACTATGGCTACACCTTC

J: TRBJ2-4
size: NA
D: NA
V: TRBV21-1
CDR3: CASNHRGSRLRNIQYF
DNA: TGTGCCAGCAACCACAGGGGTTCGAGATTGAGGAACATTCAGTACTTC

J: TRBJ1-1
size: NA
D: TRBD1
V: TRBV18
CDR3: CASSPGTGAIEAFF
DNA: TGTGCCAGCTCACCCGGGACAGGGGCTATTGAAGCTTTCTTT

J: TRBJ2-7
size: NA
D: NA
V: TRBV5-5
CDR3: CASRPYLATYEQYF
DNA: TGTGCCAGCAGACCGTACCTGGCGACCTACGAGCAGTACTTC

J: TRBJ2-1
size: few
D: NA
V: TRBV7-9
CDR3: CASRALDEQFF
DNA: TGTGCCAGCAGGGCTCTAGATGAGCAGTTCTTC

J: TRBJ1-1
size: NA
D: NA
V: TRBV5-1
CDR3: CASIGPEAFF
DNA: TGCGCCAGCATCGGACCTGAAGCTTTCTTT

J: TRBJ1-2
size: NA
D: TRBD1
V: TRBV19
CDR3: CASSAYRGGYTF
DNA: TGTGCCAGTAGTGCGTACAGGGGTGGCTACACCTTC

J: TRBJ1-2
size: NA
D: NA
V: TRBV6-1
CDR3: CASSEDRNGIKKAGYTF
DNA: TGTGCCAGCAGTGAAGATCGGAACGGGATTAAAAAGGCTGGCTACACCTTC

J: TRBJ2-2
size: NA
D: NA
V: TRBV27
CDR3: CASSSGLKTGELFF
DNA: TGTGCCAGCAGTTCGGGGCTAAAGACCGGGGAGCTGTTTTTT

J: TRBJ1-5
size: once
D: TRBD1
V: TRBV5-6
CDR3: CASSEGQVRNQPQHF
DNA: TGTGCCAGCAGCGAGGGACAGGTCCGCAATCAGCCCCAGCATTTT

J: TRBJ2-4
size: NA
D: NA
V: TRBV18
CDR3: CASSPEGVKNIQYF
DNA: TGTGCCAGCTCACCAGAAGGGGTCAAAAACATTCAGTACTTC

J: TRBJ1-4
size: NA
D: TRBD1
V: TRBV13
CDR3: CASSQTHGTGDEKLFF
DNA: TGTGCCAGCAGCCAAACCCACGGGACAGGGGATGAAAAACTGTTTTTT

J: TRBJ1-1
size: NA
D: NA
V: TRBV7-6
CDR3: CASSLARVGRGTEAFF
DNA: TGTGCCAGCAGCTTAGCGCGAGTGGGACGCGGCACTGAAGCTTTCTTT

J: TRBJ2-7
size: NA
D: NA
V: TRBV11-2
CDR3: CASSSPRTKSYEQYF
DNA: TGTGCCAGCAGCTCCCCCCGGACAAAAAGCTACGAGCAGTACTTC

J: TRBJ1-5
size: NA
D: TRBD1
V: TRBV28
CDR3: CASSFGQGVHQPQHF
DNA: TGTGCCAGCAGTTTCGGTCAGGGGGTTCATCAGCCCCAGCATTTT

J: TRBJ2-1
size: NA
D: TRBD2
V: TRBV24-1
CDR3: CATRDASGGEEQFF
DNA: TGTGCCACCAGAGACGCTAGCGGGGGGGAAGAGCAGTTCTTC

J: TRBJ1-1
size: NA
D: NA
V: TRBV3-1/TRBV3-2
CDR3: CASSQDWGTEAFF
DNA: TGTGCCAGCAGCCAAGATTGGGGCACTGAAGCTTTCTTT

J: TRBJ1-5
size: NA
D: NA
V: TRBV9
CDR3: CASSTGGTNQPQHF
DNA: TGTGCCAGCAGCACCGGGGGAACCAATCAGCCCCAGCATTTT

J: TRBJ1-4
size: NA
D: NA
V: TRBV5-1
CDR3: CASSDGVNEKLFF
DNA: TGCGCCAGCAGCGACGGAGTTAATGAAAAACTGTTTTTT

J: TRBJ2-7
size: NA
D: TRBD1
V: TRBV29-1
CDR3: CSVLGQGTYEQYF
DNA: TGCAGCGTTCTGGGACAGGGAACCTACGAGCAGTACTTC

J: TRBJ1-1
size: NA
D: TRBD1
V: TRBV7-2
CDR3: CASSPRQGAEAFF
DNA: TGTGCCAGCAGCCCAAGACAGGGGGCTGAAGCTTTCTTT

J: TRBJ1-2
size: NA
D: NA
V: TRBV5-4
CDR3: CASSLRGLRTTGYGYTF
DNA: TGTGCCAGCAGCTTGAGGGGTTTGAGGACGACGGGCTATGGCTACACCTTC

J: TRBJ2-5
size: NA
D: NA
V: TRBV6-9
CDR3: CASSPSQVASRGETQYF
DNA: TGTGCCAGCAGTCCATCCCAGGTCGCGTCTAGGGGGGAGACCCAGTACTTC

J: TRBJ2-5
size: NA
D: TRBD2
V: TRBV24-1
CDR3: CATSDPQAGGAETQYF
DNA: TGTGCCACCAGTGACCCCCAGGCGGGGGGCGCGGAGACCCAGTACTTC

J: TRBJ1-4
size: NA
D: NA
V: TRBV5-1
CDR3: CASSRTAGQGNEKLFF
DNA: TGCGCCAGCAGTCGAACTGCGGGTCAGGGTAATGAAAAACTGTTTTTT

J: TRBJ1-2
size: NA
D: NA
V: TRBV6-5
CDR3: CASSYLTGSTPGGYTF
DNA: TGTGCCAGCAGTTACTTAACAGGGTCTACCCCGGGGGGCTACACCTTC

J: TRBJ2-2
size: NA
D: TRBD2
V: TRBV7-8
CDR3: CASSLPLMLAGVGFHTGELFF
DNA: TGTGCCAGCAGCTTACCGCTGATGCTAGCGGGAGTGGGGTTTCACACCGGGGAGCTGTTTTTT

J: TRBJ1-5
size: NA
D: NA
V: TRBV18
CDR3: CASSPRQINSNQPQHF
DNA: TGTGCCAGCTCACCTCGACAGATTAATAGCAATCAGCCCCAGCATTTT

J: TRBJ2-1
size: NA
D: NA
V: TRBV28
CDR3: CASSSGRSLLYNEQFF
DNA: TGTGCCAGCAGTTCGGGGAGGTCCCTCCTCTACAATGAGCAGTTCTTC

J: TRBJ2-1
size: once
D: NA
V: TRBV6-2/TRBV6-3
CDR3: CASSYRLGRQQFF
DNA: TGTGCCAGCAGTTACCGATTGGGGCGGCAGCAGTTCTTC

J: TRBJ1-5
size: NA
D: NA
V: TRBV27
CDR3: CASSFGQGQPQHF
DNA: TGTGCCAGCAGTTTCGGCCAGGGACAGCCCCAGCATTTT

J: TRBJ2-7
size: NA
D: NA
V: TRBV7-2
CDR3: CASSLDPGGEQYF
DNA: TGTGCCAGCAGTCTTGACCCCGGAGGCGAGCAGTACTTC

J: TRBJ2-7
size: once
D: NA
V: TRBV18
CDR3: CASSPIQSGAYEQYF
DNA: TGTGCCAGCTCACCAATCCAATCAGGGGCCTACGAGCAGTACTTC

J: TRBJ2-7
size: NA
D: NA
V: TRBV19
CDR3: CASSIEVGMAVDEQYF
DNA: TGTGCCAGTAGTATAGAGGTTGGGATGGCGGTGGACGAGCAGTACTTC

J: TRBJ2-7
size: NA
D: NA
V: TRBV7-2
CDR3: CASSLGLSGRNGREYEQYF
DNA: TGTGCCAGCAGCTTAGGATTATCGGGACGCAACGGACGGGAGTACGAGCAGTACTTC

J: TRBJ1-1
size: NA
D: NA
V: TRBV6-5
CDR3: CASSYSGEGDTEAFF
DNA: TGTGCCAGCAGTTACTCGGGGGAGGGGGACACTGAAGCTTTCTTT

J: TRBJ1-5
size: NA
D: TRBD1
V: TRBV18
CDR3: CASSPQGGGNQPQHF
DNA: TGTGCCAGCTCACCTCAGGGGGGTGGCAATCAGCCCCAGCATTTT

J: TRBJ1-1
size: NA
D: TRBD1
V: TRBV5-1
CDR3: CASRRQGLGAEAFF
DNA: TGCGCCAGCCGACGACAGGGACTGGGGGCTGAAGCTTTCTTT

J: TRBJ2-6
size: NA
D: NA
V: TRBV2
CDR3: CASSPDGLSGANVLTF
DNA: TGTGCCAGCTCTCCTGACGGGCTCTCTGGGGCCAACGTCCTGACTTTC

J: TRBJ2-2
size: NA
D: TRBD2
V: TRBV27
CDR3: CASSLSTSGENTGELFF
DNA: TGTGCCAGCAGTTTATCGACTAGCGGGGAGAACACCGGGGAGCTGTTTTTT

J: TRBJ2-7
size: NA
D: NA
V: TRBV28
CDR3: CASSLGRTEQYF
DNA: TGTGCCAGCAGTTTAGGTCGTACCGAGCAGTACTTC

J: TRBJ1-2
size: NA
D: NA
V: TRBV7-2
CDR3: CASSFYQAAGGYTF
DNA: TGTGCCAGCAGCTTCTACCAGGCGGCGGGAGGCTACACCTTC

J: TRBJ2-1
size: NA
D: TRBD2
V: TRBV19
CDR3: CASSIGGGSYNEQFF
DNA: TGTGCCAGTAGTATAGGCGGGGGGTCCTACAATGAGCAGTTCTTC

J: TRBJ1-1
size: once
D: NA
V: TRBV15
CDR3: CATSPESTEAFF
DNA: TGTGCCACCAGCCCGGAAAGCACTGAAGCTTTCTTT

J: TRBJ1-3
size: NA
D: NA
V: TRBV4-1
CDR3: CASSQGGARNTIYF
DNA: TGCGCCAGCAGCCAAGGGGGGGCTAGGAACACCATATATTTT

J: TRBJ1-4
size: NA
D: NA
V: TRBV6-5
CDR3: CASSYGPQKGNEKLFF
DNA: TGTGCCAGCAGTTACGGTCCCCAAAAGGGTAATGAAAAACTGTTTTTT

J: TRBJ1-6
size: NA
D: NA
V: TRBV28
CDR3: CASRNDRNSPLHF
DNA: TGTGCCAGCAGAAATGACAGAAATTCACCCCTCCACTTT

J: TRBJ2-1
size: NA
D: NA
V: TRBV19
CDR3: CASSIGRYNEQFF
DNA: TGTGCCAGTAGTATAGGTCGCTACAATGAGCAGTTCTTC